The sequence of this TCR beta chain was determined in a study of regulatory T cells in long-lasting Graves disease. Study summary: Less than 3 months of antithyroid drugs had been taken by newly diagnosed Graves' patients.

Germline V CDR1 and CDR2: SGHDN, FVKESK. V shed 4 bases, J shed 6 bases, and the junction held 11 bases outside the gene matches. The CDR3 contains 16 residues. Time point denoted: newly diagnosed GD, antithyroid drugs for less than 3 months. PBMC RNA was the source of the TCR library. Construction of the TCR beta libraries employed iRepertoire HTBI primers in conjunction with Arm-PCR of CDR3 regions. Authors' processing steps: Sample data revealed under 75 TRBV and roughly 13 TRBJ segments. TCRdb re-called the multiplex PCR reads through MiXCR, storing one row per CDR3 protein. These V and J calls originate from TCRdb's pipeline instead of the authors' own analysis. The sample includes roughly 610,000 distinct CDR3 sequences, roughly 15% of them seen just once. The same specimen was also included in a second study, on T cells in Graves' hyperthyroidism and ophthalmopathy. That source adds: The model anticipated ophthalmopathy a median about six months pre-onset.

V is TRBV14 and J is TRBJ2-1, with 8 bases matching TRBD2. Specimen: peripheral blood mononuclear cells (PBMCs), collected at new diagnosis, from a patient treated with antithyroid drugs. The TCR was taken from a woman under 40 with Graves disease. The CDR3: CASSREKGLASNEQFF. CDR3 sequence (DNA): TGTGCCAGCAGCCGAGAAAAAGGACTAGCTTCCAATGAGCAGTTCTTC.